The following is a TCR beta chain sequence with its context. These data originate in a study of blood T cell repertoires in COVID-19. Study context: PBMCs, B-cell-depleted T cells, or T cells were the source of the cDNA or gDNA that made up the material.

Clones were sequenced by immunoSEQ multiplex PCR, and TCRdb holds only the in-frame ones, with some missing. The data hold hundreds of thousands of clones, with just over 85% observed a single time. In germline, CDR1 is MNHEY, CDR2 SMNVEV (reference sequence). V shed 5 bases and J shed 3 bases, with 8 bases lying between them. CDR3 length equals 12 residues. This sequence originates from a woman aged 25 to 39 with active or convalescent COVID-19. The chain carries TRBV27 and TRBJ2-7; D unresolved. The sample comprised peripheral blood. CDR3: CASSPNYYEQYF. As DNA, the CDR3 is TGTGCCAGCAGTCCTAATTACTACGAGCAGTACTTC.